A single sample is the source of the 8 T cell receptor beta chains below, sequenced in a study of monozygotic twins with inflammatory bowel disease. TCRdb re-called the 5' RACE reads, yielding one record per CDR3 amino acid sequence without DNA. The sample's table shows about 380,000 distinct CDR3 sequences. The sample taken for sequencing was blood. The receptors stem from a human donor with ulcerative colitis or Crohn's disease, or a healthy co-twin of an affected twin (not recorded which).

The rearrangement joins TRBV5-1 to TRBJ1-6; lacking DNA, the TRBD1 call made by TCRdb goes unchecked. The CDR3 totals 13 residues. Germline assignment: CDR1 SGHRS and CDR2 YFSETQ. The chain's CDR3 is CASGDRLNSPLHF. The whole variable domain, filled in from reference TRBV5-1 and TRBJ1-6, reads KAGVTQTPRYLIKTRGQQVTLSCSPISGHRSVSWYQQTPGQGLQFLFEYFSETQRNKGNFPGRFSGRQFSNSRSEMNVSTLELGDSALYLCASGDRLNSPLHFGNGTRLTVT.

CDR3 protein: CASSVGLGQDRKNIQYF. The gene calls are TRBV9 and TRBJ2-4; the D gene TCRdb calls, TRBD1, cannot be checked with no DNA. The CDR3 extends over 17 amino acids. Germline CDR1 and CDR2: SGDLS and YYNGEE.

CDR3 sequence: CASSYGTLSPHYEQYF. The gene calls are TRBV6-2 or TRBV6-3 and TRBJ2-7; as DNA is missing, the TRBD1 call by TCRdb cannot be tested. The germline V gene has CDR1 MNHEY and CDR2 SVGEGT. This CDR3 spans 16 amino acids.

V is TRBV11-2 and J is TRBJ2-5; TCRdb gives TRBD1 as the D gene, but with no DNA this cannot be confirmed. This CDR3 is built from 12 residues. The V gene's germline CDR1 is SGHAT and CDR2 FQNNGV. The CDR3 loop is CASSFGGETQYF.

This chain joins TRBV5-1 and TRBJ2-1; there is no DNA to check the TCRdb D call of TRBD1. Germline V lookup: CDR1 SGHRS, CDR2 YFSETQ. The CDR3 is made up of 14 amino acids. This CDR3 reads CASSPRGDHNEQFF.

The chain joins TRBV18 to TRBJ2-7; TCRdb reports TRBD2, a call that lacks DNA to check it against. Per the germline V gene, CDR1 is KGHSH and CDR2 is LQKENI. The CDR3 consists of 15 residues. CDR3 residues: CASSPGRDLTYEQYF.

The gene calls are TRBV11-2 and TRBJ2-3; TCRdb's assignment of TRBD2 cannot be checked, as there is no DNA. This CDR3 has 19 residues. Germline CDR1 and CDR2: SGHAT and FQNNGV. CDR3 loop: CASSLDGSGGLSIRDTQYF.

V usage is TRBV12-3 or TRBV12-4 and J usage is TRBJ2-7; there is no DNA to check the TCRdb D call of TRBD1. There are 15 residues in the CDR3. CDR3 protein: CASTQGTASSYEQYF.